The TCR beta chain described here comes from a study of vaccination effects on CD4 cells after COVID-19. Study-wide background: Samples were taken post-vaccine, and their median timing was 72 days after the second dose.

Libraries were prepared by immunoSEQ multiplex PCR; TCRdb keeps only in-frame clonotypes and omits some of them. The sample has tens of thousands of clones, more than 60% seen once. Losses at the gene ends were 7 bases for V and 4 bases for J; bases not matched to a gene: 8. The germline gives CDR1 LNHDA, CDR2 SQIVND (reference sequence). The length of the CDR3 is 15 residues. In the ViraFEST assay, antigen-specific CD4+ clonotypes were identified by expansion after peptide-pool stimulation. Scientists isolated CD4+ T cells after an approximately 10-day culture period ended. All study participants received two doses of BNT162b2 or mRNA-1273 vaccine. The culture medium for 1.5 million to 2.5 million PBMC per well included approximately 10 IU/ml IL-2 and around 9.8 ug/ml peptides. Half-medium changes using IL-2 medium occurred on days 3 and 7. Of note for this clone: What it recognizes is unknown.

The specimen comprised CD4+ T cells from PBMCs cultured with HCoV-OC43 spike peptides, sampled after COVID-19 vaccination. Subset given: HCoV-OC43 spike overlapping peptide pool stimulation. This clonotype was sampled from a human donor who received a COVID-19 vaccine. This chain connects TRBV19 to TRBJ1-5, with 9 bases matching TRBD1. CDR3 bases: TGTGCCAGTACCACCGGGACAGGGCGAAATCAGCCCCAGCATTTT. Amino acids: CASTTGTGRNQPQHF.